One sample yielded the 31 T cell receptor beta chains listed below, sequenced in a study of beta chain features in type 1 diabetes. The antigens these receptors bind are not known. Notes on the study in general: Among all four CD4+ subsets, Type 1 diabetes patients had TCRB CDR3s that were moderately but significantly shorter.

As every portion of the isolated RNA was reverse transcribed, the sequencing read expressed TCRB transcripts. The table came from immunoSEQ multiplex PCR; TCRdb's copy has only in-frame clones and leaves some out. Among roughly 70,000 clones, almost 50% were seen once, and the ten largest hold 0.7%. The specimen sequenced was central memory CD4+ T cells from blood. The receptors derive from a man younger than 40 with type 1 diabetes.

This clone has just a few counts. The genes are TRBV12-5 and TRBJ1-1; D gene ambiguous. V lost 6 bases to trimming and J lost 7 bases, with 15 bases between them. The CDR3 spans 13 residues. The germline gives CDR1 LGHNT, CDR2 FRNRAP. This chain's CDR3 is CASGRTGGVEAFF. CDR3 bases: TGTGCTAGTGGCCGAACCGGAGGAGTTGAAGCTTTCTTT.

This chain links TRBV5-6 with TRBJ2-5; 13 bases are shared with TRBD2. This CDR3 has 17 amino acids. CDR1 SGHDT and CDR2 YYEEEE come from the germline V gene. Trimming removed 4 bases from V and 7 bases from J; junction bases left unmatched: 13. CDR3 sequence reads: CASSRGLAGDRGRTQYF. The CDR3 DNA sequence: TGTGCCAGCAGCCGCGGACTAGCGGGAGACAGGGGACGGACCCAGTACTTC.

This clone has a handful of counts. The V gene is TRBV5-4, the J gene TRBJ1-2, with 8 bases identical to TRBD1. The V and J ends lost 0 bases and 7 bases, in that order; junction bases with no gene match: 5. The length of the CDR3 is 14 residues. The V gene's germline CDR1 is SGHNT and CDR2 YYREEE (reference sequence). As DNA, the CDR3 is TGTGCCAGCAGCTTGGGCAGGGGGCAGGGTGGCTACACCTTC. This encodes CASSLGRGQGGYTF.

The rearrangement joins TRBV15 to TRBJ2-3; weak D call: TRBD2 (6 bases). V was pared by 0 bases and J by 0 bases, with 13 bases between. Per germline, CDR1 LNHNV and CDR2 YYDKDF (reference sequence). This CDR3 has 17 residues. The CDR3 DNA is TGTGCCACCAGCAGAGATGGGAGGCTAACTAGCACAGATACGCAGTATTTT. Translation: CATSRDGRLTSTDTQYF. The full variable domain, rest sourced from reference TRBV15 and TRBJ2-3, is DAMVIQNPRYQVTQFGKPVTLSCSQTLNHNVMYWYQQKSSQAPKLLFHYYDKDFNNEADTPDNFQSRRPNTSFCFLDIRSPGLGDTAMYLCATSRDGRLTSTDTQYFGPGTRLTVL.

The V gene is TRBV5-6, the J gene TRBJ1-2, with 10 bases matching TRBD1. V lost 4 bases to trimming and J lost 8 bases; unmatched junction nucleotides: 11. The CDR3 runs to 15 residues. Germline assignment: CDR1 SGHDT and CDR2 YYEEEE. Here the CDR3 DNA reads TGTGCCAGCAGCCTTTGGACAGGGGGGATAGGCGGCTACACCTTC. Encoded protein: CASSLWTGGIGGYTF.

The chain has TRBV6-6 and TRBJ1-3; 8 positions agree with TRBD1. The germline CDR1 and CDR2 sequences are MNHNY and SVGAGI (reference sequence). The CDR3 covers 14 residues. Trimming took 5 bases from V and 4 from J; bases not matched to a gene: 4. The CDR3 region is CASSRTGPGNTIYF. The CDR3 DNA is TGTGCCAGCAGTCGGACAGGGCCCGGAAACACCATATATTTT.

The chain is built from TRBV2 and TRBJ1-3; D unresolved. Germline V gene lookup returns CDR1 SNHLY and CDR2 FYNNEI. With 2 bases removed from V and 2 bases from J, the gap between germline ends came to 10 bases. The CDR3 covers 15 residues. The CDR3 DNA sequence: TGTGCCAGCAGTGAACTGGGCAAAACTGGAAACACCATATATTTT. This codes for CASSELGKTGNTIYF. The full variable domain, in which reference TRBV2 and TRBJ1-3 provide the parts outside the CDR3, is EPEVTQTPSHQVTQMGQEVILRCVPISNHLYFYWYRQILGQKVEFLVSFYNNEISEKSEIFDDQFSVERPDGSNFTLKIRSTKLEDSAMYFCASSELGKTGNTIYFGEGSWLTVV.

This sequence joins TRBV29-1 and TRBJ1-1; TRBD1 might be the D (5 bases). Germline CDR1 reads SQVTM; CDR2 reads ANQGSEA. The V end was cut by 3 bases, the J end by 1 base, with 9 bases between. The CDR3 sequence is 13 residues long. The CDR3 DNA reads TGCAGCGTTGATAGGGGCCGGAACACTGAAGCTTTCTTT. Amino acids: CSVDRGRNTEAFF.

This clone has more than one count but fewer than ten. The CDR3 DNA follows: TGTGCCAGCAGCAGGGCGGGAGGGTCCCGAGAGACCCAGTACTTC. It yields the protein CASSRAGGSRETQYF. The J gene is TRBJ2-5, the V gene TRBV27, with 9 bases matching TRBD2. The CDR3 runs 15 residues. V lost 6 bases to trimming and J lost 4 bases; unmatched junction nucleotides: 9. Looked up from germline, CDR1 is MNHEY and CDR2 is SMNVEV (reference sequence).

CDR3 sequence: CASSPRTSGVGEQFF. In DNA, the CDR3 is TGTGCCAGCAGTCCCCGGACTAGCGGGGTAGGTGAGCAGTTCTTC. The chain is built from TRBV6-6 and TRBJ2-1, with 12 bases that match TRBD2. Germline assignment: CDR1 MNHNY and CDR2 SVGAGI (reference sequence). The CDR3 length is 15 residues. V was clipped by 5 bases and J by 9 bases; unmatched bases: 8.

The chain couples TRBV5-1 to TRBJ2-3; D possibly corresponds to TRBD1 (5 bases). Germline V CDR1 and CDR2: SGHRS, YFSETQ. Trimming cost V 5 bases and J 0 bases, with 16 bases left between them. The CDR3 sequence is 16 residues long. The CDR3 DNA is TGCGCCAGCAGACTATCGACAGACTCTAGCACAGATACGCAGTATTTT. Translating gives CASRLSTDSSTDTQYF.

The CDR3 nucleotides are TGTGCCAGCAGCGTCACAGGGGCTGGCGGGGAGCTGTTTTTT. This codes for CASSVTGAGGELFF. This chain connects TRBV9 to TRBJ2-2; 7 bases line up with TRBD1. The junction had 5 bases not matched to a gene; V was cut back by 2 bases and J by 7 bases. CDR3 length: 14 residues. Germline V CDR1 and CDR2: SGDLS, YYNGEE.

This clone has a handful of counts. This CDR3 is CASSLQGQETQYF. The DNA of the CDR3 is TGTGCCAGCTCACTGCAGGGGCAAGAGACCCAGTACTTC. The chain links TRBV18 to TRBJ2-5, with a possible D match to TRBD1 (6 bases). This CDR3 has 13 amino acids. The V end lost 4 bases, the J end lost 2 bases, and 8 bases lay between the germline ends. Germline values: CDR1 KGHSH, CDR2 LQKENI.

This chain connects TRBV5-1 to TRBJ1-4; D is unclear. In germline, CDR1 is SGHRS, CDR2 YFSETQ. The V and J ends lost 7 bases and 8 bases respectively, with 21 bases between them. The CDR3 has 15 amino acids. DNA of the CDR3: TGCGCCAGCTCCCAAGGGAGTCGGCACGGGGAAAAACTGTTTTTT. Its translation is CASSQGSRHGEKLFF.

V usage is TRBV11-2 and J usage is TRBJ1-5; 7 nucleotides match TRBD1. The V and J ends lost 5 bases and 6 bases, in that order; junction bases with no gene match: 10. The CDR3 has 15 residues. Germline lookup yields CDR1 SGHAT and CDR2 FQNNGV. CDR3 loop: CASSKSGQRGQPQHF. The CDR3 coding sequence is TGTGCCAGCAGCAAATCGGGACAGAGGGGTCAGCCCCAGCATTTT.

The chain employs TRBV5-1 and TRBJ2-1, with 8 bases that match TRBD2. The CDR3 totals 16 residues. J was trimmed by 3 bases and V by 3 bases; bases with no gene match: 8. Germline V gene data show CDR1 as SGHRS and CDR2 as YFSETQ. The DNA of the CDR3 is TGCGCCAGCAGCTCTCCCTCGGGGGGGATCTACAATGAGCAGTTCTTC. Translated, it gives CASSSPSGGIYNEQFF.

There are a few counts of this clone. The V call is TRBV19, the J call TRBJ1-4; D might be TRBD1 (5 bases). V lost 6 bases, J lost 8 bases, and 16 bases lay in between. The CDR3 consists of 14 residues. Germline assignment: CDR1 LNHDA and CDR2 SQIVND (reference sequence). The CDR3 loop reads CASRPRIQVEKLFF. CDR3 DNA: TGTGCCAGTAGGCCCCGGATACAGGTCGAAAAACTGTTTTTT. The variable domain in full, with the rest retrieved from reference TRBV19 and TRBJ1-4, is DGGITQSPKYLFRKEGQNVTLSCEQNLNHDAMYWYRQDPGQGLRLIYYSQIVNDFQKGDIAEGYSVSREKKESFPLTVTSAQKNPTAFYLCASRPRIQVEKLFFGSGTQLSVL.

The rearrangement uses TRBV6-1 and TRBJ1-1; D gene unclear. The CDR3 spans 13 residues. Trimming pared 8 bases from V and 7 bases from J, leaving 17 bases between. The V gene's germline CDR1 is MNHNS and CDR2 SASEGT. The CDR3 loop reads CASPKEAWGEAFF. For the CDR3, the DNA is TGTGCCAGCCCTAAGGAGGCTTGGGGTGAAGCTTTCTTT.

This clone was counted a few times. The chain combines TRBV15 with TRBJ2-2, with TRBD2 matching over 14 bases. With 5 bases clipped from V and 2 bases from J, the junction kept 4 bases outside the gene matches. Germline V gene lookup returns CDR1 LNHNV and CDR2 YYDKDF (reference sequence). This CDR3 is built from 17 residues. The CDR3 sequence is CATSLGLAGGNTGELFF. The CDR3 DNA follows: TGTGCCACCAGCCTCGGACTAGCGGGAGGAAACACCGGGGAGCTGTTTTTT. The full variable domain, rest sourced from reference TRBV15 and TRBJ2-2, is DAMVIQNPRYQVTQFGKPVTLSCSQTLNHNVMYWYQQKSSQAPKLLFHYYDKDFNNEADTPDNFQSRRPNTSFCFLDIRSPGLGDTAMYLCATSLGLAGGNTGELFFGEGSRLTVL.

The rearrangement joins TRBV5-1 to TRBJ2-6, with a possible D match to TRBD2 (6 bases). Germline loops: CDR1 SGHRS, CDR2 YFSETQ. This CDR3 region has 16 residues. V dropped 0 bases and J dropped 4 bases, with 11 bases sitting between them. The CDR3, as DNA: TGCGCCAGCAGCTTGGGGGGGGTCTCCGGGGCCAACGTCCTGACTTTC. It is translated as CASSLGGVSGANVLTF.

The V call is TRBV2, the J call TRBJ1-5; 8 bases map to TRBD1. CDR1 SNHLY and CDR2 FYNNEI come from the germline V gene. The V segment lost 4 bases and the J segment 7 bases; nucleotides outside the gene matches: 6. The CDR3 length is 14 residues. CDR3 DNA sequence: TGTGCCAGCAGTGGGACAGGGAAAGTACAGCCCCAGCATTTT. It translates to CASSGTGKVQPQHF.

The V call is TRBV7-2, the J call TRBJ1-2; TRBD1 aligns across 9 bases. This CDR3 is 15 amino acids long. V trimming: 6 bases; J trimming: 7 bases; junction bases outside the gene matches: 12. The germline V gene encodes CDR1 SGHTA and CDR2 FQGNSA. The DNA for the CDR3 is TGTGCCAGCAGTTTGATGACAGGGGGAGACGGTGGCTACACCTTC. Amino acids: CASSLMTGGDGGYTF.

The chain uses TRBV7-2 and TRBJ1-1; D not certain. The V and J ends lost 3 bases and 3 bases respectively, with 11 bases between them. There are 14 residues in the CDR3. Per germline, CDR1 SGHTA and CDR2 FQGNSA. CDR3 DNA: TGTGCCAGCAGCTTTGTTGGGCTGGACACTGAAGCTTTCTTT. Amino acids: CASSFVGLDTEAFF.

This clone was seen a few times. The chain joins TRBV6-6 to TRBJ2-3; TRBD1 agrees at 8 bases. V trimming: 3 bases; J trimming: 0 bases; junction bases outside the gene matches: 2. This CDR3 is 15 amino acids long. Germline assignment: CDR1 MNHNY and CDR2 SVGAGI (reference sequence). CDR3 nucleotides: TGTGCCAGCAGTTATGGACAGGGCAGCACAGATACGCAGTATTTT. Protein: CASSYGQGSTDTQYF.

The chain employs TRBV7-9 and TRBJ2-1, with D possibly matching TRBD1 (5 bases). CDR1 and CDR2 from the germline V gene are SEHNR and FQNEAQ (reference sequence). This CDR3 comprises 14 residues. Trimming cost V 5 bases and J 5 bases, with 13 bases left between them. CDR3 protein: CASSATGQHNEQFF. The DNA for the CDR3 is TGTGCCAGCAGCGCTACAGGACAACACAATGAGCAGTTCTTC.

The CDR3 DNA sequence: TGTGCCAGCACCGAAACAGGGGCCTACTCTGGGGCCAACGTCCTGACTTTC. Translated, it gives CASTETGAYSGANVLTF. V gene TRBV5-5 combines with J gene TRBJ2-6, with 7 bases aligning to TRBD1. Germline V gene sequence: CDR1 SGHKS, CDR2 YYEKEE (reference sequence). CDR3 size: 17 residues. Trimming at V came to 6 bases and at J to 0 bases, leaving 9 bases not matched to a gene.

The rearrangement links TRBV7-6 to TRBJ2-3, with 8 positions matching TRBD2. Germline lookup yields CDR1 SGHVS and CDR2 FNYEAQ. J was trimmed by 2 bases and V by 0 bases; bases with no gene match: 4. CDR3 length equals 16 residues. The CDR3 loop is CASSLAGRGDTDTQYF. The DNA of the CDR3 is TGTGCCAGCAGCTTAGCAGGGCGGGGGGACACAGATACGCAGTATTTT.

This chain links TRBV6-6 with TRBJ1-5; TRBD1 matches 9 bases. This CDR3 is 13 amino acids long. V gave up 5 bases and J gave up 6 bases; unmatched junction bases: 2. CDR1 and CDR2 from the germline V gene are MNHNY and SVGAGI (reference sequence). Here the CDR3 reads CASSPTGGQPQHF. In DNA form, the CDR3 reads TGTGCCAGCAGTCCGACAGGGGGTCAGCCCCAGCATTTT.

This clone showed up just a few times. This sequence joins TRBV5-1 and TRBJ1-6, with D possibly being TRBD1 (6 bases). Germline CDR1 is SGHRS and CDR2 is YFSETQ. This CDR3 has 14 residues. The V end was cut by 5 bases, the J end by 5 bases, with 11 bases between. The CDR3 nucleotides are TGCGCCAGCAGTTCGGGGGGCCATAATTCACCCCTCCACTTT. Translated: CASSSGGHNSPLHF.

The chain has TRBV10-3 and TRBJ2-2, with TRBD2 identical over 11 bases. CDR1 is ENHRY, CDR2 SYGVKD, per germline. J lost 7 bases, V lost 2 bases, and 6 bases had no gene match. This CDR3 region has 16 residues. The CDR3 is CAISEQLAGDGGELFF. As DNA, the CDR3 is TGTGCCATCAGTGAGCAACTAGCGGGAGACGGCGGGGAGCTGTTTTTT.

This clone was observed a handful of times. The V gene is TRBV7-2, the J gene TRBJ2-2; D perhaps matches TRBD2 (5 bases). Germline loops: CDR1 SGHTA, CDR2 FQGNSA. This CDR3 contains 15 residues. Trimming stripped 5 bases from V and 3 bases from J, with 13 bases between. CDR3 DNA sequence: TGTGCCAGCAGCGCCCTAGCCGCCGACACCGGGGAGCTGTTTTTT. Amino acids: CASSALAADTGELFF. The full variable domain, in which reference TRBV7-2 and TRBJ2-2 provide the parts outside the CDR3, is GAGVSQSPSNKVTEKGKDVELRCDPISGHTALYWYRQSLGQGLEFLIYFQGNSAPDKSGLPSDRFSAERTGGSVSTLTIQRTQQEDSAVYLCASSALAADTGELFFGEGSRLTVL.